Listed here are 18 T cell receptor beta chains from one sample, sequenced in a study of OX40 agonist ivuxolimab in advanced cancers. Produced via immunoSEQ multiplex PCR; TCRdb's table is partial and in-frame only. The sample has about 57,000 clones, under 85% seen once. The specimen was CD4+ or CD8+ T cells sorted from blood, collected in a trial of the OX40 agonist ivuxolimab. The receptors stem from an adult with an advanced solid tumor such as melanoma, head and neck, liver or kidney cancer.

The CDR3 region has the DNA TGTGCCAGTTCCGGGACAAACTCTGGAAACACCATATATTTT. It specifies CASSGTNSGNTIYF. V usage is TRBV2 and J usage is TRBJ1-3, with D perhaps matching TRBD1 (6 bases). The germline V gene has CDR1 SNHLY and CDR2 FYNNEI. The CDR3 extends over 14 amino acids. The V and J ends lost 9 bases and 0 bases respectively, with 12 bases between them.

This clone was counted between two and nine times. The chain has TRBV7-9 and TRBJ1-1; unclear D gene. Germline assignment: CDR1 SEHNR and CDR2 FQNEAQ (reference sequence). The CDR3 has 14 residues. Trimming took off 3 bases at V and 2 bases at J, with 10 bases between the two ends. CDR3 nucleotides: TGTGCCAGCAGCTTCGTACTGGGTAACACTGAAGCTTTCTTT. Translated, it gives CASSFVLGNTEAFF.

The rearrangement joins TRBV30 to TRBJ1-1, with TRBD1 matching 7 bases. The CDR3 sequence is 13 residues long. Germline CDR1 and CDR2: GTSNPN and SVGIG (reference sequence). As DNA, the CDR3 is TGTGCAACAGGGGAACCCCCCAACACTGAAGCTTTCTTT. Its translation: CATGEPPNTEAFF.

V gene TRBV7-8 combines with J gene TRBJ1-2, with no clear D. This CDR3 is built from 13 residues. Trimming pared 5 bases from V and 8 bases from J, leaving 15 bases between. Germline CDR1 is SGHVS and CDR2 is FQNEAQ. The CDR3 DNA sequence: TGTGCCAGCAGCCTCGGGCAAATCAACGGCTACACCTTC. Its translation is CASSLGQINGYTF.

This clone was seen only once. The J gene is TRBJ1-2, the V gene TRBV6-5; the D is unclear. Trimming shortened V by 5 bases and J by 1 base, and 2 bases separated the two germline ends. The CDR3 extends over 11 amino acids. From germline, CDR1 is MNHEY and CDR2 SVGAGI. CDR3 region: CASSDNYGYTF. In DNA, the CDR3 is TGTGCCAGCAGTGATAACTATGGCTACACCTTC.

This clone was recorded many times. This chain connects TRBV11-3 to TRBJ2-5; D perhaps matches TRBD1 (7 bases). The CDR3 has 16 amino acids. Trimming cost V 5 bases and J 0 bases, with 16 bases left between them. CDR1 is SGHNT, CDR2 YENEEA, per germline. This CDR3 is CASSQGGHPYQETQYF. In DNA form, the CDR3 reads TGTGCCAGCAGCCAGGGGGGACACCCTTACCAAGAGACCCAGTACTTC.

The V call is TRBV7-9, the J call TRBJ2-2; 7 bases line up with TRBD2. This CDR3 spans 16 amino acids. Losses at the gene ends were 1 base for V and 2 bases for J; bases not matched to a gene: 4. Germline CDR1 reads SEHNR; CDR2 reads FQNEAQ (reference sequence). CDR3 residues: CASSLVTGGNTGELFF. Written as DNA, the CDR3 is TGTGCCAGCAGCTTAGTGACGGGGGGAAACACCGGGGAGCTGTTTTTT.

J is TRBJ2-6 and V is TRBV10-2, with TRBD1 identical over 10 bases. CDR1 and CDR2 from the germline V gene are WSHSY and SAAADI. This CDR3 is 22 amino acids long. J gave up 0 bases and V 3 bases, and 17 bases lay outside the gene matches. CDR3 sequence: CASSDALVSGQGGISGANVLTF. The CDR3 region has the DNA TGCGCCAGCAGTGACGCCCTTGTTTCTGGACAGGGGGGAATCTCTGGGGCCAACGTCCTGACTTTC.

This chain joins TRBV5-5 and TRBJ1-1; no firm D call. The germline gives CDR1 SGHKS, CDR2 YYEKEE (reference sequence). Trimming removed 0 bases at V and 0 bases at J, with 21 bases between. This CDR3 has 19 residues. CDR3 nucleotide sequence: TGTGCCAGCAGCTTGGAGTGGGGAGTTGTTAGCTTCCTGAACACTGAAGCTTTCTTT. Protein product: CASSLEWGVVSFLNTEAFF.

The rearrangement uses TRBV4-1 and TRBJ2-2; 10 bases match TRBD1. The CDR3 loop spans 16 amino acids. The V segment lost 6 bases and the J segment 7 bases; nucleotides outside the gene matches: 11. Germline values: CDR1 MGHRA, CDR2 YSYEKL. DNA of the CDR3: TGCGCCAGCAGTCATAGAGGGACAGGGGATGTCGGGGAGCTGTTTTTT. Its protein is CASSHRGTGDVGELFF.

This chain's CDR3 is CASSTTGPASGANVLTF. The CDR3 coding sequence is TGCGCCAGCAGCACGACAGGGCCGGCCTCTGGGGCCAACGTCCTGACTTTC. The gene calls are TRBV5-1 and TRBJ2-6, with TRBD1 matching over 7 bases. The J segment lost 0 bases and the V segment lost 4 bases, leaving 7 bases of the junction unmatched. CDR1 SGHRS and CDR2 YFSETQ come from the germline V gene. CDR3 size: 17 residues.

The CDR3 sequence: CASSFRGSTEAFF. The CDR3 nucleotides read TGTGCCAGCAGTTTTAGGGGGAGTACTGAAGCTTTCTTT. The chain recombines TRBV6-1 with TRBJ1-1; D might be TRBD1 (6 bases). This CDR3 is built from 13 residues. Looked up from germline, CDR1 is MNHNS and CDR2 is SASEGT. Trimming took off 5 bases at V and 5 bases at J, with 12 bases between the two ends.

This clone was counted only a few times. This chain links TRBV28 with TRBJ2-6; TRBD1 matches 7 bases. V lost 5 bases to trimming and J lost 4 bases; unmatched junction nucleotides: 5. CDR1 and CDR2 from the germline V gene are MDHEN and SYDVKM. The length of the CDR3 is 15 residues. As DNA, the CDR3 is TGTGCCAGCAGTATAAACAGGGGCGGGGCCAACGTCCTGACTTTC. Translating it yields CASSINRGGANVLTF.

The genes are TRBV29-1 and TRBJ2-2, with a weak D call TRBD1 (6 bases). The CDR3 length is 13 residues. Trimming removed 4 bases from V and 6 bases from J, with 12 bases in between. Germline assignment: CDR1 SQVTM and CDR2 ANQGSEA. This CDR3 reads CSVGFQGSGELFF. CDR3 DNA sequence: TGCAGCGTTGGGTTTCAGGGGTCCGGGGAGCTGTTTTTT.

CDR3 residues: CASVQGGTEAFF. DNA of the CDR3: TGTGCCAGCGTTCAGGGGGGCACTGAAGCTTTCTTT. V and J are TRBV6-6 and TRBJ1-1; TRBD1 agrees at 7 bases. The CDR3 is 12 amino acids. The ends lost 8 bases at V and 4 bases at J; junction bases unmatched: 4. Germline CDR1 is MNHNY and CDR2 is SVGAGI (reference sequence).

The chain uses TRBV2 and TRBJ2-2; tentatively, D is TRBD1 or TRBD2 (6 bases each). V was clipped by 6 bases and J by 4 bases, with 15 bases between them. The CDR3 runs to 15 residues. Germline loops: CDR1 SNHLY, CDR2 FYNNEI. CDR3 in amino acids: CASREGVAGTGELFF. DNA of the CDR3: TGTGCCAGCAGGGAGGGGGTGGCGGGCACCGGGGAGCTGTTTTTT.

The rearrangement uses TRBV7-6 and TRBJ1-1; D unclear. The CDR3 spans 14 residues. The V and J ends lost 5 bases and 1 base respectively, with 11 bases between them. Looked up from germline, CDR1 is SGHVS and CDR2 is FNYEAQ. The CDR3 DNA reads TGTGCCAGCAGCCCCTTCTGGGGGAACACTGAAGCTTTCTTT. Its protein is CASSPFWGNTEAFF. The whole variable domain, remainder taken from reference TRBV7-6 and TRBJ1-1, is GAGVSQSPRYKVTKRGQDVALRCDPISGHVSLYWYRQALGQGPEFLTYFNYEAQQDKSGLPNDRFSAERPEGSISTLTIQRTEQRDSAMYRCASSPFWGNTEAFFGQGTRLTVV.

The rearrangement links TRBV4-1 to TRBJ2-6, with 8 nucleotides matching TRBD1. Germline V gene sequence: CDR1 MGHRA, CDR2 YSYEKL. The J segment lost 3 bases and the V segment lost 4 bases, leaving 8 bases of the junction unmatched. The CDR3 has 17 residues. The CDR3 DNA follows: TGCGCCAGCAGCCCCGACAGGGGAGGAGGTGGGGCCAACGTCCTGACTTTC. Protein product: CASSPDRGGGGANVLTF.